This TCR beta chain appears in the sequencing data of a study of OX40 agonist ivuxolimab in advanced cancers. Study results and limitations: The study found that CD8+ T cells averaged more expanded clones than CD4+.

Sequencing was performed with immunoSEQ multiplex PCR; in TCRdb, only in-frame clones are kept and a portion is missing. The data hold 60,000 to 70,000 clones, with 80% observed a single time. The CDR3 is made up of 14 amino acids. The V gene end was trimmed by 7 bases and the J gene end by 4 bases; junction bases not matched to a gene: 9. The germline V gene encodes CDR1 MNHNS and CDR2 SASEGT. As regards this clone: The antigen remains unidentified.

The sequencing here drew on CD4+ or CD8+ T cells sorted from blood, taken in a trial of the OX40 agonist ivuxolimab. The receptor was derived from an adult with an advanced solid tumor such as melanoma, head and neck, liver or kidney cancer. This chain links TRBV6-1 with TRBJ1-2; TRBD1 matches 7 bases. This CDR3 is CASKPTGPSYGYTF. CDR3 bases: TGTGCCAGCAAACCGACAGGGCCTTCCTATGGCTACACCTTC.